These T cell receptor beta chains were read from a single sample in a study of CD8 T cells in Susac syndrome. MiXCR, run by TCRdb on the immunoSEQ multiplex PCR reads, gives a single entry per CDR3 protein. In the table there are roughly 150,000 distinct CDR3 sequences, over 90% of which are singletons. Specimen: CD8+ T cells from PBMCs. The receptors were sampled from a human donor with Susac syndrome. CDR3s include the opening cysteine and the closing phenylalanine or tryptophan. The order of the fields is D gene, clone size, J gene, CDR3 length, V gene, CDR3 protein, CDR3 DNA. A D gene is named only where the DNA matches it firmly. The listing skips clone size in some rows; elsewhere it reads once, few, many or a size class.

TRBD2 | NA | TRBJ2-3 | 17 | TRBV29-1 | CSVEDDVGIAGGATQYF | TGCAGCGTTGAAGACGACGTTGGGATAGCGGGAGGGGCTACGCAGTATTTT
NA | NA | TRBJ1-1 | 12 | TRBV29-1 | CSVPSGPYETFF | TGCAGCGTCCCGTCCGGCCCTTACGAAACTTTCTTT
TRBD1 | NA | TRBJ1-4 | 16 | TRBV15 | CATRRARDSANEKLFF | TGTGCCACCAGGCGCGCTCGGGACAGCGCTAATGAAAAACTGTTTTTT
NA | once | TRBJ1-2 | 14 | TRBV12-3/TRBV12-4 | CASLGAPPGYGYTF | TGTGCCAGCTTAGGAGCCCCCCCGGGCTATGGCTACACCTTC
TRBD2 | NA | TRBJ2-1 | 17 | TRBV7-9 | CASSLAWAGDPYNEQFF | TGTGCCAGCAGCTTAGCTTGGGCGGGAGACCCCTACAATGAGCAGTTCTTC
NA | NA | TRBJ1-5 | 11 | TRBV12-3/TRBV12-4 | CASGFRGPQHF | TGTGCCAGCGGGTTTAGGGGTCCCCAGCATTTT
NA | NA | TRBJ2-3 | 14 | TRBV12-3/TRBV12-4 | CASSGSGVTDTQYF | TGTGCCAGCAGTGGAAGCGGCGTCACAGATACGCAGTATTTT
TRBD2 | NA | TRBJ2-7 | 16 | TRBV5-6 | CASSLERGLEAYEQYF | TGTGCCAGCAGCTTGGAGAGGGGACTAGAAGCCTACGAGCAGTACTTC
NA | NA | TRBJ1-1 | 14 | TRBV28 | CASSFGFRNTEAFF | TGTGCCAGCAGTTTTGGGTTTAGGAACACTGAAGCTTTCTTT
TRBD2 | NA | TRBJ2-1 | 17 | TRBV29-1 | CSVAGTSWSQDYNEQFF | TGCAGCGTAGCCGGGACTAGTTGGAGCCAAGACTACAATGAGCAGTTCTTC
TRBD1 | NA | TRBJ1-2 | 15 | TRBV2 | CASSEGDRGLYGYTF | TGTGCCAGCAGTGAAGGGGACAGGGGGCTTTATGGCTACACCTTC
NA | NA | TRBJ2-2 | 12 | TRBV6-5 | CASSPQTGELFF | TGTGCCAGCAGTCCCCAGACCGGGGAGCTGTTTTTT
TRBD1 | NA | TRBJ2-7 | 13 | TRBV28 | CASGQGFTYEQYF | TGTGCCTCGGGACAGGGATTTACCTACGAGCAGTACTTC
NA | once | TRBJ2-3 | 16 | TRBV4-1 | CASSQEVGGALHTQYF | TGCGCCAGCAGCCAAGAGGTCGGGGGAGCCCTTCATACGCAGTATTTT
TRBD2 | once | TRBJ2-5 | 15 | TRBV28 | CASSLLAGQQETQYF | TGTGCCAGCAGTTTATTAGCGGGGCAGCAAGAGACCCAGTACTTC
NA | NA | TRBJ2-7 | 12 | TRBV5-4 | CASSAGTDEQYF | TGTGCCAGCAGCGCCGGGACGGACGAGCAGTACTTC
NA | NA | TRBJ2-5 | 17 | TRBV21-1 | CASSKQEDRGLEETQYF | TGTGCCAGCAGCAAACAGGAGGACAGGGGGCTTGAGGAGACCCAGTACTTC
TRBD1 | NA | TRBJ1-1 | 15 | TRBV4-1 | CASALTGAGNTEAFF | TGCGCCAGCGCATTGACAGGGGCGGGAAACACTGAAGCTTTCTTT
NA | NA | TRBJ1-5 | 12 | TRBV9 | CASGEGNQPQHF | TGTGCCAGCGGGGAGGGCAATCAGCCCCAGCATTTT
NA | NA | TRBJ2-1 | 13 | TRBV11-1 | CASSFPGVYEQFF | TGTGCCAGCAGCTTTCCAGGGGTCTATGAGCAGTTCTTC
NA | NA | TRBJ2-3 | 14 | TRBV7-9 | CASSPPSSTDTQYF | TGTGCCAGCAGCCCCCCGTCTAGCACAGATACGCAGTATTTT
NA | NA | TRBJ2-3 | 14 | TRBV20-1 | CSARDLQGADTQYF | TGCAGTGCTAGGGACCTACAGGGCGCAGATACGCAGTATTTT
TRBD2 | NA | TRBJ2-1 | 11 | TRBV11-2 | CASSPGLAWFF | TGTGCCAGCAGCCCGGGACTAGCGTGGTTCTTC
NA | NA | TRBJ2-7 | 12 | TRBV19 | CASSIGGSEQYF | TGTGCCAGTAGTATAGGGGGAAGCGAGCAGTACTTC
NA | NA | TRBJ2-1 | 16 | TRBV6-1 | CASSKTGPPLYNEQFF | TGTGCCAGCAGTAAAACGGGACCGCCCCTCTACAATGAGCAGTTCTTC
TRBD2 | NA | TRBJ2-7 | 16 | TRBV9 | CASSPSSGISSYEQYF | TGTGCCAGCAGCCCATCAAGCGGGATAAGCTCCTACGAGCAGTACTTC
TRBD1 | NA | TRBJ2-7 | 13 | TRBV5-1 | CASRRRDSYEQYF | TGCGCCAGCAGGCGTAGGGACAGCTACGAGCAGTACTTC
NA | NA | TRBJ1-2 | 13 | TRBV15 | CATSTWGNYGYTF | TGTGCCACCAGCACGTGGGGAAACTATGGCTACACCTTC
NA | NA | TRBJ2-1 | 12 | TRBV14 | CASSPYYNEQFF | TGTGCCAGCAGCCCCTATTACAATGAGCAGTTCTTC
TRBD2 | NA | TRBJ2-1 | 11 | TRBV12-3/TRBV12-4 | CASLAGYEQFF | TGTGCCAGCCTAGCGGGATATGAGCAGTTCTTC